This is a list of T cell receptor beta chains from one sample in a study of CD8 T cells in Susac syndrome. TCRdb analysed the immunoSEQ multiplex PCR reads with MiXCR anew, one entry per CDR3 protein. This sample has around 53,000 distinct CDR3 sequences, with 95% found just once. The source material was CD8+ T cells from PBMCs. These receptors were collected from a human donor with Susac syndrome. CDR3s include the opening cysteine and the closing phenylalanine or tryptophan. Fields, in order: V gene, D gene, J gene, clone size, CDR3 DNA, CDR3 protein. D genes are given only for firm matches. Clone size is not always given. Where it is, it says once, few, many or a class for expanded clones.

TRBV7-2	.	TRBJ2-3	.	TGTGCCAGCAGAATGAGTGAGAGGGCGACAGATACGCAGTATTTT	CASRMSERATDTQYF
TRBV9	.	TRBJ2-3	.	TGTGCCAGCAGCGTACTTGGACGAGTGACCGATACGCAGTATTTT	CASSVLGRVTDTQYF
TRBV7-9	TRBD1	TRBJ1-6	.	TGTGCCAGCAGCCCTCAGGGGGCTGATTCACCCCTCCACTTT	CASSPQGADSPLHF
TRBV29-1	.	TRBJ2-1	.	TGCAGCGTTGCCTGGGTCAGCCATGAGCAGTTCTTC	CSVAWVSHEQFF
TRBV29-1	.	TRBJ2-3	.	TGCAGCGCCCGAGGCGTCGAGCCACCGGATACGCAGTATTTT	CSARGVEPPDTQYF
TRBV11-2	.	TRBJ2-7	.	TGTGCCAGCAGCTTAGGCCCCTCGGCGTACGAGCAGTACTTC	CASSLGPSAYEQYF
TRBV27	TRBD2	TRBJ2-7	.	TGTGCCAGCAGGCCCGGGGGGGGCTTACACGAGCAGTACTTC	CASRPGGGLHEQYF
TRBV4-2	TRBD2	TRBJ2-1	.	TGTGCCAGCAGCCCCGGGTCGGGACTAGCGGGGGGTAATGAGCAGTTCTTC	CASSPGSGLAGGNEQFF
TRBV6-5	TRBD1	TRBJ2-7	.	TGTGCCAGCAGAACCCCCGGGACAGGGGTCTACGAGCAGTACTTC	CASRTPGTGVYEQYF
TRBV20-1	.	TRBJ1-1	.	TGCAGTGCTAGCGGGGGACCTGAAGCTTTCTTT	CSASGGPEAFF
TRBV4-1	.	TRBJ2-3	.	TGCGCCAGCAGCCAAGACACAGATACGCAGTATTTT	CASSQDTDTQYF
TRBV29-1	TRBD1	TRBJ2-7	.	TGCAGCGTTGAAGATAGGGGACAGGGCTACGAGCAGTACTTC	CSVEDRGQGYEQYF
TRBV9	.	TRBJ2-2	.	TGTGCCAGCAGCCCCCCTGAGGCGGCCATGATAGAGGAGCTGTTTTTT	CASSPPEAAMIEELFF
TRBV6-2/TRBV6-3	TRBD2	TRBJ2-3	once	TGTGCCAGCAGAACCTTGTTGCGGGGGGGCCGAGATACGCAGTATTTT	CASRTLLRGGRDTQYF
TRBV20-1	TRBD2	TRBJ2-2	.	TGCAGTGCTAGAGATTCCACGCGGCTAGCGGGGGGCATGAACACCGGGGAGCTGTTTTTT	CSARDSTRLAGGMNTGELFF
TRBV9	TRBD1	TRBJ1-2	.	TGTGCCAGCAGCGTAGCACAGGGGTTAATTCGAGGCTACACCTTC	CASSVAQGLIRGYTF
TRBV7-9	TRBD1	TRBJ1-1	.	TGTGCCAGCAGCGTACTGACAGGGTCAAACACTGAAGCTTTCTTT	CASSVLTGSNTEAFF
TRBV11-2	.	TRBJ2-2	.	TGTGCCAGCAGCTCGGACAGAGGGGTTAGGGTCACCGGGGAGCTGTTTTTT	CASSSDRGVRVTGELFF
TRBV12-3/TRBV12-4	.	TRBJ2-5	.	TGTGCCAGCAGCCCCCTTGGGACCAGCGTGGGTCAAGAGACCCAGTACTTC	CASSPLGTSVGQETQYF
TRBV12-3/TRBV12-4	.	TRBJ2-1	.	TGTGCCAGCAGTTTAGCGCCCGGCAATGAGCAGTTCTTC	CASSLAPGNEQFF
TRBV12-5	TRBD1	TRBJ2-5	.	TGTGCTAGTGGTTTGGGTCCGGACAGGGTGGTGACCCAGTACTTC	CASGLGPDRVVTQYF
TRBV7-2	.	TRBJ1-1	.	TGTGCCAGCAGCCCTAGGAGTGAAGGTCAAACGACCAAGAAAGCTTTCTTT	CASSPRSEGQTTKKAFF
TRBV11-2	TRBD2	TRBJ2-7	.	TGTGCCAGCAGCTTAGGAGCGGGGGTGCAGTACTTC	CASSLGAGVQYF
TRBV19	.	TRBJ1-1	.	TGTGCCAGTAGTATAGCCCGAGGAAGTGCTTTCTTT	CASSIARGSAFF
TRBV29-1	.	TRBJ2-7	.	TGCAGCGTTGAGAAGGGTACTAGCTCCTACGAGCAGTACTTC	CSVEKGTSSYEQYF
TRBV12-3/TRBV12-4	.	TRBJ2-1	.	TGTGCCAGCAGCCCTGGAGGGAATCAGTTCTTC	CASSPGGNQFF
TRBV9	.	TRBJ2-1	once	TGTGCCAGCAGCGTAAACAACAATGAGCAGTTCTTC	CASSVNNNEQFF
TRBV7-3	.	TRBJ2-2	.	TGTGCCAGCTCCCAGACCGGGGAGCTGTTTTTT	CASSQTGELFF
TRBV15	TRBD2	TRBJ2-7	.	TGTGCCACCAGCGGCCGAACCCACGGGGGGGAAGGTCGGGGTGAGCAGTACTTC	CATSGRTHGGEGRGEQYF
TRBV2	.	TRBJ2-2	.	TGTGCCAGCAGTGAAAAATGGAACACCGGGGAGCTGTTTTTT	CASSEKWNTGELFF
TRBV12-3/TRBV12-4	TRBD1	TRBJ1-6	.	TGTGCCAGCAGCACTCCTAAACAGGGGTATTCACCCCTCCACTTT	CASSTPKQGYSPLHF
TRBV4-2	TRBD2	TRBJ2-7	.	TGTGCCAGCAGCCAAGAGAGGGCGGGAGATAGCTACGAGCAGTACTTC	CASSQERAGDSYEQYF
TRBV30	.	TRBJ2-1	.	TGTGCCTGGGGACTCGGGGGAGCCTTCTCCTACAATGAGCAGTTCTTC	CAWGLGGAFSYNEQFF
TRBV4-3	TRBD1	TRBJ1-4	.	TGCGCCAGCAGCCAAGCCGGCCTAGGACAGGCTTATAATGAAAAACTGTTTTTT	CASSQAGLGQAYNEKLFF
TRBV6-1	.	TRBJ2-7	.	TGTGCCAGCAGTGAATACCTTCCCTACGAGCAGTACTTC	CASSEYLPYEQYF
TRBV27	.	TRBJ1-6	.	TGTGCCACTTCACCGTGGGGGCTTAATTCACCCCTCCACTTT	CATSPWGLNSPLHF
TRBV9	.	TRBJ1-1	.	TGTGCCAGCAGCGGGGGGGGTGCCACTGAAGCTTTCTTT	CASSGGGATEAFF
TRBV20-1	.	TRBJ2-1	once	TGCAGTGCTAGAGAGAGGTATCAGTTCTTC	CSARERYQFF
TRBV7-6	.	TRBJ1-1	.	TGTGCCAGCAGCCCCCCAGGGAACACTGAAGCTTTCTTT	CASSPPGNTEAFF
TRBV6-6	.	TRBJ2-6	.	TGTGCCAGCAGTTTCTTTCTGGCCAACGTCCTGACTTTC	CASSFFLANVLTF
TRBV12-5	.	TRBJ1-2	.	TGTGCTAGTGGTTTGGAGTATTCTAATGGCTACACCTTC	CASGLEYSNGYTF
TRBV4-3	.	TRBJ2-2	.	TGCGCCAGCAGCCAAGGGATCCCCCTCGCCGGGGAGCTGTTTTTT	CASSQGIPLAGELFF
TRBV15	.	TRBJ1-3	.	TGTGCCACCTACAGGGTATCGGGAAACACCATATATTTT	CATYRVSGNTIYF
TRBV6-2/TRBV6-3	.	TRBJ2-3	.	TGTGCCAGCAGCCCCGTAGGCACAGATACGCAGTATTTT	CASSPVGTDTQYF
TRBV29-1	TRBD1	TRBJ1-1	.	TGCAGCGCCCCTGGGACAGGGTTCACTGAAGCTTTCTTT	CSAPGTGFTEAFF
TRBV11-1	.	TRBJ2-7	.	TGTGCCAGCAGCCACTTAGATCCTTCCTACGAGCAGTACTTC	CASSHLDPSYEQYF